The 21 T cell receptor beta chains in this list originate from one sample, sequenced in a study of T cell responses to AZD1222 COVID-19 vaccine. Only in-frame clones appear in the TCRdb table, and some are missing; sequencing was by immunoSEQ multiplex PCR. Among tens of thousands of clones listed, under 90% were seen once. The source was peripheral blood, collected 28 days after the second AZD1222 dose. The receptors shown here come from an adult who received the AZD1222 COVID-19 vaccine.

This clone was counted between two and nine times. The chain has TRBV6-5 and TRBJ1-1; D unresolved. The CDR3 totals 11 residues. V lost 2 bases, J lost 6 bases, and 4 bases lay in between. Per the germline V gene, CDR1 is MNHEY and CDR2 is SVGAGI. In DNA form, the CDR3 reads TGTGCCAGCAGTTACCTCGCTGAAGCTTTCTTT. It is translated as CASSYLAEAFF.

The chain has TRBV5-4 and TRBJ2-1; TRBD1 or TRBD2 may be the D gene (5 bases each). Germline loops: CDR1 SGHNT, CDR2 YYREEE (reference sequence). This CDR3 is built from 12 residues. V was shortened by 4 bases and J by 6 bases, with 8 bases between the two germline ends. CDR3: CASSRDGNEQFF. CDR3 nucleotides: TGTGCCAGCAGCCGGGACGGCAATGAGCAGTTCTTC.

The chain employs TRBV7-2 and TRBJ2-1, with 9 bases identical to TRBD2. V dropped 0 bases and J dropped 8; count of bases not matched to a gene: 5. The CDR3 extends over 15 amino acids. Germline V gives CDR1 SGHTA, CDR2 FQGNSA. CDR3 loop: CASSLAWRGGYEQFF. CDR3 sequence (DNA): TGTGCCAGCAGCTTAGCGTGGCGGGGGGGTTATGAGCAGTTCTTC.

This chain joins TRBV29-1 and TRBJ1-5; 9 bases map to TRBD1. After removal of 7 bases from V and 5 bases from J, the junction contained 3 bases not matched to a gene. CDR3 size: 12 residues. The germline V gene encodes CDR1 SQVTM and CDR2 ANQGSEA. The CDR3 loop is CSARDRDQPQHF. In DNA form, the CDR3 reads TGCAGCGCCCGGGACAGGGATCAGCCCCAGCATTTT.

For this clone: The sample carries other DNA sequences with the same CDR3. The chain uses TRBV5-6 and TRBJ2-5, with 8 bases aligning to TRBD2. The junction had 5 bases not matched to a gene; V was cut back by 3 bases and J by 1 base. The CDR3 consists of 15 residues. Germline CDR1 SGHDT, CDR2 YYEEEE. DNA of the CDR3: TGTGCCAGCAGCTCGAGCGGGGGCATCCAAGAGACCCAGTACTTC. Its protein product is CASSSSGGIQETQYF.

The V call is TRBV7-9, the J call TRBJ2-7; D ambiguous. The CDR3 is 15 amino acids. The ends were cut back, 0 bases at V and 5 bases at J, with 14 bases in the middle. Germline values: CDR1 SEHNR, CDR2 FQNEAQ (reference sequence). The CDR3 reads CASSLAGGTLDEQYF. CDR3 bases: TGTGCCAGCAGCTTAGCGGGCGGAACTCTTGACGAGCAGTACTTC.

The CDR3 protein is CSVEGQPPSYEQYF. The CDR3 DNA reads as TGCAGCGTTGAAGGACAGCCTCCCTCCTACGAGCAGTACTTC. The V call is TRBV29-1, the J call TRBJ2-7; TRBD1 is a possible D gene (5 bases). Germline lookup yields CDR1 SQVTM and CDR2 ANQGSEA. V dropped 1 base and J dropped 0 bases, with 10 bases sitting between them. CDR3 length equals 14 residues.

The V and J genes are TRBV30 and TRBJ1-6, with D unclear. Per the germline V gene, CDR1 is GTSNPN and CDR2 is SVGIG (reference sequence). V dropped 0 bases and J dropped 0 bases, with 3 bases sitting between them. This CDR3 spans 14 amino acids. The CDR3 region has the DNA TGTGCCTGGAGTGTACACTCCTATAATTCACCCCTCCACTTT. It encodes CAWSVHSYNSPLHF.

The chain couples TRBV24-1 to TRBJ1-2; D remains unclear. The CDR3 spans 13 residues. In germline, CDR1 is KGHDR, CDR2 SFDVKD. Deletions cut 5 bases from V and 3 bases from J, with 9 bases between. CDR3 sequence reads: CATSVAGDYGYTF. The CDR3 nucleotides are TGTGCCACCAGTGTGGCAGGAGACTATGGCTACACCTTC.

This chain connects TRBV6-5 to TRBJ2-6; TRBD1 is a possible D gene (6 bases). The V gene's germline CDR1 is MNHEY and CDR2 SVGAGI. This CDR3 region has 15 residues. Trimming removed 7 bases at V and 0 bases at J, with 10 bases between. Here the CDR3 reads CASIVGGSGANVLTF. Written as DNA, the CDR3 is TGTGCCAGCATCGTAGGGGGCTCTGGGGCCAACGTCCTGACTTTC.

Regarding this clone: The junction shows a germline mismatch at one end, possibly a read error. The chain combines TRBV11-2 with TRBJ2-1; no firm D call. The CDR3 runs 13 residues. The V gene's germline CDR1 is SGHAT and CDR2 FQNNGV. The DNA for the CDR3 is TGTGCCAGCAGTTTAGGATCTCACAATGAGCAGTTCTTC. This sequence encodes CASSLGSHNEQFF.

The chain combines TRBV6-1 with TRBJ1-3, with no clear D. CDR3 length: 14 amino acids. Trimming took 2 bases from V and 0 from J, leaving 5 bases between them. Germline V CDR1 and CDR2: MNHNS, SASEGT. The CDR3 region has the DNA TGTGCCAGCAGTGAACGGGGCTCTGGAAACACCATATATTTT. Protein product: CASSERGSGNTIYF.

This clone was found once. As DNA, the CDR3 is TGTGCCAGCAGCCCTTCCCCCCCGTACCAAGAGACCCAGTACTTC. Encoded protein: CASSPSPPYQETQYF. The chain couples TRBV7-9 to TRBJ2-5; D gene unclear. The CDR3 is made up of 15 amino acids. Trimming removed 5 bases at V and 0 bases at J, with 13 bases between. The germline gives CDR1 SEHNR, CDR2 FQNEAQ (reference sequence).

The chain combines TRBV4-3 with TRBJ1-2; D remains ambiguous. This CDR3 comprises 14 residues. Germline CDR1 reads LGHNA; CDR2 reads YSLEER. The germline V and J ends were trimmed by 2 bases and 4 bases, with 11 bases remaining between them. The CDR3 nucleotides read TGCGCCAGCAGCCAATCGCCGCCTGGCTATGGCTACACCTTC. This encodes CASSQSPPGYGYTF.

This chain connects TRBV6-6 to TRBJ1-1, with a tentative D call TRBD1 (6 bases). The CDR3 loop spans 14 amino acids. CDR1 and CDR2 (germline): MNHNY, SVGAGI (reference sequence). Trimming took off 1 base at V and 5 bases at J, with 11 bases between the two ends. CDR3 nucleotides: TGTGCCAGCAGTTACTATCAACAGGGAACTGAAGCTTTCTTT. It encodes CASSYYQQGTEAFF.

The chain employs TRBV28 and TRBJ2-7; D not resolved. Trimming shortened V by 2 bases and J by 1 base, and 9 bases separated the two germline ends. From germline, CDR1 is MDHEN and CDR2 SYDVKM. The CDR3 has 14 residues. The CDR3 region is CASSLTDGSYEQYF. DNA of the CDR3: TGTGCCAGCAGTTTAACTGACGGTTCCTACGAGCAGTACTTC.

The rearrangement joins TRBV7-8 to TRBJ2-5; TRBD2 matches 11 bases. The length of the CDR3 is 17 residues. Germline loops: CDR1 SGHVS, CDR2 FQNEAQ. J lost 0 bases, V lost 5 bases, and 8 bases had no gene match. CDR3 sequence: CASSAQLAGEYQETQYF. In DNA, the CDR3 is TGTGCCAGCAGCGCACAACTAGCGGGGGAGTACCAAGAGACCCAGTACTTC. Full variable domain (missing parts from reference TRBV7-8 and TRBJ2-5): GAGVSQSPRYKVAKRGQDVALRCDPISGHVSLFWYQQALGQGPEFLTYFQNEAQLDKSGLPSDRFFAERPEGSVSTLKIQRTQQEDSAVYLCASSAQLAGEYQETQYFGPGTRLLVL.

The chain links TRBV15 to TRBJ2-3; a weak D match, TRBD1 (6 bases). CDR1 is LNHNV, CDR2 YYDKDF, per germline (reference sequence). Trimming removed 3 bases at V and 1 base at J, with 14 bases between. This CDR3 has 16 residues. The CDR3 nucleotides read TGTGCCACCAGCAGTCTGGGGGCAGGGGGCACAGATACGCAGTATTTT. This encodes CATSSLGAGGTDTQYF.

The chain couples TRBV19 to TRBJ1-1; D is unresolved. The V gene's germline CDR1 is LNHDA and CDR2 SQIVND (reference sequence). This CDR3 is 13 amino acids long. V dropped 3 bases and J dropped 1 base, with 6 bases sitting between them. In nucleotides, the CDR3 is TGTGCCAGTAGTATTTGGGGGAACACTGAAGCTTTCTTT. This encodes CASSIWGNTEAFF.

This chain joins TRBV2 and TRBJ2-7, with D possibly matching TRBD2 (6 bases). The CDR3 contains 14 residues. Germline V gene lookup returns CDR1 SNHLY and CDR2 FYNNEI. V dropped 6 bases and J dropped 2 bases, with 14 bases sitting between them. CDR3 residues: CASSSGDSAYEQYF. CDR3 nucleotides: TGTGCCAGCAGCTCGGGGGACTCAGCCTACGAGCAGTACTTC.

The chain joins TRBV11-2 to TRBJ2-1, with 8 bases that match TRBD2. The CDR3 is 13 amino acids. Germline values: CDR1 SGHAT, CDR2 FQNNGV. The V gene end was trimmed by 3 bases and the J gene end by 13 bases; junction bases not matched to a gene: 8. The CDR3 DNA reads TGTGCCAGCAGCTTCGCGGAGCGGGGGCCTCAGTTCTTC. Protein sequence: CASSFAERGPQFF. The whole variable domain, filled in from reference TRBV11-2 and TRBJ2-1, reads EAGVAQSPRYKIIEKRQSVAFWCNPISGHATLYWYQQILGQGPKLLIQFQNNGVVDDSQLPKDRFSAERLKGVDSTLKIQPAKLEDSAVYLCASSFAERGPQFFGPGTRLTVL.